Listed below are T cell receptor beta chains from one sample, sequenced in a study of cytomegalovirus exposure and HLA in healthy donors. Profiled with immunoSEQ multiplex PCR; TCRdb holds only in-frame clones, not every one. The sample comprises roughly 130,000 clones, approximately 80% of which are singletons, and roughly 3% rests with the top ten. Sequencing used PBMCs. The source of these receptors is a male donor in good health and CMV-seronegative. Both conserved end residues are part of each CDR3. The order of the fields is D gene, clone size, J gene, V gene, CDR3 DNA, CDR3 protein. The D gene is left open where the match is weak. Some rows have no size entry. The others give once, few or many, or a class for an expanded clone.

.	.	TRBJ2-7	TRBV7-8	TGTGCCAGCAGGAAGGGGTTCGCCGAGCAGTACTTC	CASRKGFAEQYF
TRBD1	.	TRBJ1-2	TRBV6-5	TGTGCCAGCAGTTACTCGGAGGGGGCGGGCTATGGCTACACCTTC	CASSYSEGAGYGYTF
.	.	TRBJ2-7	TRBV5-1	TGCGCCAGCAGCTTGGGGCCCGAGCAGTACTTC	CASSLGPEQYF
.	.	TRBJ1-1	TRBV27	TGTGCCAGCAGTCCCTCCTACGGGGGCACTGAAGCTTTCTTT	CASSPSYGGTEAFF
.	.	TRBJ2-2	TRBV4-2	TGTGCCAGCAGCCAAGAGAGCGGGGAGCTGTTTTTT	CASSQESGELFF
TRBD1	.	TRBJ2-1	TRBV6-4	TGTGCCAGCAGTCCTCAGGGGGAATACAATGAGCAGTTCTTC	CASSPQGEYNEQFF
.	.	TRBJ2-3	TRBV7-9	TGTTCCAGCAGCTTAGACGGTCGGGCAGATACGCAGTATTTT	CSSSLDGRADTQYF
.	.	TRBJ2-7	TRBV7-2	TGTGCCAGCAGCTTAGGGGCAGCGGGTAGCCAGTACTTC	CASSLGAAGSQYF
TRBD2	.	TRBJ2-4	TRBV4-2	TGTGCCAGCAGCCAAGAGAGGAGCGGGGGGGCAGACAGTCAGTACTTC	CASSQERSGGADSQYF
.	.	TRBJ1-2	TRBV19	TGTGCCAGTAGTATCCCGACAGGTCAACTCAGTGGTGGCTACACCTTC	CASSIPTGQLSGGYTF
TRBD2	.	TRBJ2-7	TRBV15	TGTGCCACCAGTAGCGGGGCGTCGAGCTCCTACGAGCAGTACTTC	CATSSGASSSYEQYF
TRBD2	.	TRBJ2-3	TRBV6-1	TGTGCCAGCAGTGAGGGCGGGGGGGGCCCAGATACGCAGTATTTT	CASSEGGGGPDTQYF
.	.	TRBJ1-2	TRBV30	TGTGCCTGGAGTTCGGACAGAGACTATGGCTACACCTTC	CAWSSDRDYGYTF
TRBD2	.	TRBJ2-1	TRBV6-1	TGTGCCAGCAGTGAAGGGCTAGCGGGAGGGGGGGAGTTCTTC	CASSEGLAGGGEFF
.	few	TRBJ2-7	TRBV7-3	TGTGCCAGCAGCCTCGTGGCAGCGGCCTCCTACGAGCAGTACTTC	CASSLVAAASYEQYF
TRBD1	.	TRBJ2-2	TRBV2	TGTGCCAGCGGGGAACAGGGGGCGAGCACCGGGGAGCTGTTTTTT	CASGEQGASTGELFF
TRBD2	.	TRBJ2-2	TRBV4-3	TGCGCCAGCAGCCAAGGCATATTAGCGGGGGGGCCCGGGGAGCTGTTTTTT	CASSQGILAGGPGELFF
.	few	TRBJ2-7	TRBV4-1	TGCGCCAGCAGCCAAATGCGACTATCCTACGAGCAGTACTTC	CASSQMRLSYEQYF
.	.	TRBJ2-3	TRBV7-3	TGTGCCAGCAGCTTGCTCGGGTCCAGCACAGATACGCAGTATTTT	CASSLLGSSTDTQYF
.	.	TRBJ1-6	TRBV9	TGTGCCAGCAGCGTAGGACTACTAGATTCACCCCTCCACTTT	CASSVGLLDSPLHF
TRBD1	.	TRBJ2-1	TRBV28	TGTGCCAGCAGTTTAGGACAGGGACACAATGAGCAGTTCTTC	CASSLGQGHNEQFF
TRBD2	.	TRBJ2-3	TRBV6-6	TGTGCCAGCAGTTCGAGCGGGGGCCTCACAGATACGCAGTATTTT	CASSSSGGLTDTQYF
.	.	TRBJ2-2	TRBV15	TGTGCCACCAGCAGGGCCACCGGGGAGCTGTTTTTT	CATSRATGELFF
TRBD2	.	TRBJ2-1	TRBV19	TGTGCCAGTGAATTCACTAGCGGGGGGATGAACAATGAGCAGTTCTTC	CASEFTSGGMNNEQFF
TRBD1	.	TRBJ1-1	TRBV5-1	TGCGCCAGCAGCTTGGCGGACAGGCTGAACACTGAAGCTTTCTTT	CASSLADRLNTEAFF
.	.	TRBJ1-2	TRBV6-6	TGTGCCGTCATCCTCCAGGGCTATGGCTACACCTTC	CAVILQGYGYTF
.	.	TRBJ1-4	TRBV18	TGTGCCAGCTCACCATCCCCAACAAACGAAAAACTGTTTTTT	CASSPSPTNEKLFF
TRBD2	.	TRBJ2-7	TRBV7-2	TGTGCCAGCAGCTTATCCGCTAGCGGGGGGAACTCCTACGAGCAGTACTTC	CASSLSASGGNSYEQYF
TRBD1	.	TRBJ1-6	TRBV6-5	TGTGCCAGCAGTGACGACAGGGAGAATTCACCCCTCCACTTT	CASSDDRENSPLHF